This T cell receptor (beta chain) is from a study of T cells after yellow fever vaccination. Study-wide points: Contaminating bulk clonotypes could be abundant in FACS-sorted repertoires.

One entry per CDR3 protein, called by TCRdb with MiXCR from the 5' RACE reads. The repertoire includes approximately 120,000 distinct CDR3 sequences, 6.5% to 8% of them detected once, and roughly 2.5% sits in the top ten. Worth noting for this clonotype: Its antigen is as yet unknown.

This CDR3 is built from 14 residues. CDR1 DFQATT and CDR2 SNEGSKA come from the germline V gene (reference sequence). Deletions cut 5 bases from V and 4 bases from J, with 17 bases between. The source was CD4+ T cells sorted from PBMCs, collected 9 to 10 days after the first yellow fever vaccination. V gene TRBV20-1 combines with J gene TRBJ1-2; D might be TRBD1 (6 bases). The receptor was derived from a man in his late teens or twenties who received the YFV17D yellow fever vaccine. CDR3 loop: CSAERTGLSYGYTF. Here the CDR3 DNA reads TGCAGTGCTGAAAGAACAGGGCTAAGCTATGGCTACACCTTC.